The rows below give T cell receptor beta chains drawn from one sample of a study of blood T cell repertoires in COVID-19. Assay: immunoSEQ multiplex PCR; the TCRdb copy retains only in-frame clones and omits some. The data hold approximately 140,000 clones, with more than 75% observed a single time. Material for sequencing was peripheral blood. The receptor source for this set is a man in his 70s with active COVID-19. CDR3s include the opening cysteine and the closing phenylalanine or tryptophan. D genes are given only for firm matches. A row's size may be missing; if present it is once, few, many or a size class.

>TRBJ1-2|-|TRBV10-2|-
CASSDGGYGYTF
TGCGCCAGCAGTGATGGCGGGTATGGCTACACCTTC
>TRBJ1-2|-|TRBV9|-
CASSVGRAGDGYTF
TGTGCCAGCAGCGTAGGCAGGGCGGGAGATGGCTACACCTTC
>TRBJ1-2|-|TRBV5-6|-
CASSSTLRIYGYTF
TGTGCCAGCAGCTCGACTCTAAGAATCTATGGCTACACCTTC
>TRBJ1-1|-|TRBV20-1|-
CSASLQGMAEAFF
TGCAGTGCTAGTTTGCAGGGAATGGCTGAAGCTTTCTTT
>TRBJ2-2|-|TRBV6-6|-
CASSMRTGNTGELFF
TGTGCCAGCAGTATGCGGACTGGTAACACCGGGGAGCTGTTTTTT
>TRBJ2-5|TRBD1|TRBV5-5|-
CASSPGQGGRETQYF
TGTGCCAGCAGCCCAGGACAGGGGGGCCGAGAGACCCAGTACTTC
>TRBJ2-1|-|TRBV18|-
CASSPSRGARNEQFF
TGTGCCAGCTCACCGTCCCGGGGAGCTAGGAATGAGCAGTTCTTC
>TRBJ2-3|-|TRBV9|-
CASSASGTDTQYF
TGTGCCAGCAGCGCGAGCGGCACAGATACGCAGTATTTT
>TRBJ2-3|-|TRBV19|once
CASSPDWDTQYF
TGTGCCAGTAGTCCCGACTGGGATACGCAGTATTTT
>TRBJ1-1|-|TRBV19|-
CASSAVDTNTEAFF
TGTGCCAGTAGTGCTGTAGACACGAACACTGAAGCTTTCTTT
>TRBJ2-3|TRBD2|TRBV28|-
CAITDLAGLATDTQYF
TGTGCCATCACTGATTTAGCGGGCCTTGCCACAGATACGCAGTATTTT
>TRBJ2-3|-|TRBV2|once
CASGLPPGLTDTQYF
TGTGCCAGCGGACTACCGCCGGGCTTAACAGATACGCAGTATTTT
>TRBJ2-2|TRBD1|TRBV6-5|-
CASSLGQGRTGELFF
TGTGCCAGCAGTCTGGGACAGGGGCGGACCGGGGAGCTGTTTTTT
>TRBJ1-1|-|TRBV30|-
CAILPGRAGEEAFF
TGTGCCATCTTACCAGGGAGGGCGGGGGAAGAAGCTTTCTTT
>TRBJ1-2|-|TRBV9|-
CASSVANRVGSVAF
TGTGCCAGCAGCGTAGCGAACAGGGTCGGATCGGTTGCCTTC
>TRBJ2-1|TRBD2|TRBV3-1/TRBV3-2|once
CASSYGTSGSYNEQFF
TGTGCCAGCAGCTACGGGACTAGCGGCTCCTACAATGAGCAGTTCTTC
>TRBJ2-7|TRBD2|TRBV6-5|once
CASEERGLTEQYF
TGTGCCAGCGAGGAGCGGGGTCTGACCGAGCAGTACTTC
>TRBJ1-2|-|TRBV6-1|-
CASSEAVGGAGYTF
TGTGCCAGCAGTGAAGCGGTTGGTGGGGCCGGCTACACCTTC
>TRBJ1-1|TRBD1|TRBV6-5|-
CASSRDSGTEAFF
TGTGCCAGCAGCCGGGACAGTGGCACTGAAGCTTTCTTT
>TRBJ2-1|-|TRBV6-5|once
CASSYLPDSGNNEQFF
TGTGCCAGCAGCTACTTACCGGATAGCGGAAACAATGAGCAGTTCTTC
>TRBJ2-7|-|TRBV30|-
CAWSVTVSSYEQYF
TGTGCCTGGAGTGTAACGGTTAGCTCCTACGAGCAGTACTTC
>TRBJ2-5|-|TRBV2|few
CASSRTEETQYF
TGTGCCAGCAGTCGGACAGAAGAGACCCAGTACTTC
>TRBJ1-2|-|TRBV24-1|-
CATSDRQGQSYGYTF
TGTGCCACCAGTGATCGGCAAGGACAGTCCTATGGCTACACCTTC
>TRBJ1-6|-|TRBV5-1|-
CASSSSQGAPSLHF
TGCGCCAGCAGCTCCTCACAGGGAGCACCATCCCTCCACTTT
>TRBJ2-5|-|TRBV30|-
CAWKVAAGGETQYF
TGTGCCTGGAAGGTGGCGGCTGGGGGGGAGACCCAGTACTTC
>TRBJ2-1|TRBD1|TRBV5-1|-
CASSLARTGELNEQFF
TGCGCCAGCAGCTTGGCCAGGACAGGGGAGCTCAATGAGCAGTTCTTC
>TRBJ2-5|-|TRBV27|-
CASSGGGRGPPETQYF
TGTGCCAGCAGTGGGGGGGGCAGGGGGCCCCCAGAGACCCAGTACTTC
>TRBJ1-2|-|TRBV7-9|-
CASSVVRGYPDGYTF
TGTGCCAGCAGCGTTGTCAGGGGCTATCCGGATGGCTACACCTTC
>TRBJ2-7|TRBD2|TRBV10-1|-
CASSSSGRALEQYF
TGCGCCAGCAGTTCTAGCGGGAGGGCCCTCGAGCAGTACTTC
>TRBJ1-6|TRBD1|TRBV27|-
CASRRGTGGVDNSPLHF
TGTGCCAGCAGACGTGGGACAGGGGGCGTTGATAATTCACCCCTCCACTTT
>TRBJ1-5|-|TRBV28|-
CASSSGLRGNQPQHF
TGTGCCAGCAGTTCAGGTTTGCGAGGCAATCAGCCCCAGCATTTT
>TRBJ1-5|TRBD1|TRBV28|few
CASSWDRVQPQHF
TGTGCCAGCAGTTGGGACAGGGTACAGCCCCAGCATTTT
>TRBJ2-7|TRBD1|TRBV18|-
CASSPQGQSPYEQYF
TGTGCCAGCTCCCCACAGGGACAGAGCCCCTACGAGCAGTACTTC
>TRBJ2-7|TRBD2|TRBV27|few
CASRPTGGAGEQYF
TGTGCCAGCAGACCCACGGGGGGGGCGGGGGAGCAGTACTTC
>TRBJ1-1|TRBD1|TRBV6-5|-
CASQGQGTSGTEAFF
TGTGCCAGCCAAGGACAGGGGACCTCGGGGACTGAAGCTTTCTTT
>TRBJ1-5|TRBD1|TRBV28|-
CASTIWVDRGGRSNQPQHF
TGTGCCAGCACCATATGGGTGGACAGGGGCGGTCGGAGCAATCAGCCCCAGCATTTT
>TRBJ2-1|TRBD2|TRBV27|-
CASSLGLAVYNEQFF
TGTGCCAGCAGTTTGGGGCTAGCGGTATACAATGAGCAGTTCTTC
>TRBJ1-6|-|TRBV6-6|once
CASSYLGQEGSPLHF
TGTGCCAGCAGTTACTTGGGCCAGGAGGGTTCACCCCTCCACTTT
>TRBJ2-6|TRBD1|TRBV5-1|-
CASSPGQANSGANVLTF
TGCGCCAGCAGCCCAGGACAGGCCAACTCTGGGGCCAACGTCCTGACTTTC
>TRBJ2-1|TRBD2|TRBV6-2/TRBV6-3|-
CASSRTSGTSYNEQFF
TGTGCCAGCAGTAGAACTAGCGGGACGTCCTACAATGAGCAGTTCTTC
>TRBJ2-2|-|TRBV6-2/TRBV6-3|-
CASSLEARTGELFF
TGTGCCAGCAGTCTGGAAGCGAGGACCGGGGAGCTGTTTTTT
>TRBJ1-2|-|TRBV30|once
CAWSVNWAYGYTF
TGTGCCTGGAGTGTAAACTGGGCCTATGGCTACACCTTC
>TRBJ2-5|TRBD1|TRBV5-8|-
CASSLGDRLQETQYF
TGTGCCAGCAGCTTGGGGGACAGGCTACAAGAGACCCAGTACTTC
>TRBJ2-7|TRBD1|TRBV2|-
CASSPQGQGADEQYF
TGTGCCAGCAGTCCCCAAGGACAGGGGGCCGACGAGCAGTACTTC
>TRBJ2-7|-|TRBV28|-
CASRDTYEQYF
TGTGCCAGCAGAGACACCTACGAGCAGTACTTC
>TRBJ2-2|TRBD2|TRBV19|-
CASSPSGGGANTGELFF
TGTGCCAGTAGTCCCTCCGGCGGGGGGGCCAACACCGGGGAGCTGTTTTTT
>TRBJ2-5|TRBD1|TRBV27|once
CASSLTGEETQYF
TGTGCCAGCAGCCTGACAGGGGAAGAGACCCAGTACTTC
>TRBJ2-1|TRBD1|TRBV15|-
CATSRDLGTGDNEQFF
TGTGCCACCAGCAGAGATCTGGGGACAGGGGACAATGAGCAGTTCTTC
>TRBJ2-5|-|TRBV7-9|few
CASSRSYREDQETQYF
TGTGCCAGCAGCCGATCCTACAGGGAAGACCAAGAGACCCAGTACTTC
>TRBJ1-5|-|TRBV19|-
CASSYSGGRGEQPQHF
TGTGCCAGTAGTTATTCCGGGGGCCGGGGGGAGCAGCCCCAGCATTTT
>TRBJ2-1|TRBD2|TRBV19|-
CASSPWASGSVHEQFF
TGTGCCAGTAGCCCTTGGGCTAGCGGGAGTGTTCATGAGCAGTTCTTC